This T cell receptor (beta chain) stems from a study of T cell responses to AZD1222 COVID-19 vaccine. The J segment lost 4 bases and the V segment lost 4 bases, leaving 3 bases of the junction unmatched. The CDR3 sequence is 14 residues long. Germline-derived CDR1 and CDR2 are LNHDA and SQIVND (reference sequence). The table came from immunoSEQ multiplex PCR; TCRdb's copy has only in-frame clones and leaves some out. The top ten clones hold around 0.96% of a sample with roughly 200,000 clones, approximately 92% of them seen once. This TCR came from an adult who received the MenACWY meningococcal vaccine as a control. The material was peripheral blood, obtained 28 days after the second dose of the MenACWY control vaccine. The rearrangement links TRBV19 to TRBJ2-5, with 10 nucleotides matching TRBD1. The CDR3: CASSTTGGAETQYF. The CDR3 coding sequence is TGTGCCAGTAGTACGACAGGGGGCGCAGAGACCCAGTACTTC.